This TCR beta chain was recovered during a study of cytomegalovirus exposure and HLA in healthy donors. Researchers ran the PCR with 60 Vbeta and 13 Jbeta primers. The method was immunoSEQ multiplex PCR; TCRdb's version includes in-frame clones alone and lacks a portion of them. The top ten clones hold about 1.8% of a sample with 220,000 or so clones, around 80% of them seen once. This CDR3 spans 14 amino acids. Germline V gene lookup returns CDR1 MNHEY and CDR2 SMNVEV (reference sequence). The V and J ends lost 5 bases and 4 bases respectively, with 14 bases between them. The chain joins TRBV27 to TRBJ2-5; weak D call: TRBD2 (6 bases). This sequence originates from a man between 45 and 60 years old in good health and CMV-seronegative. Material for sequencing was PBMCs. The CDR3 DNA is TGTGCCAGCAGTCGCCTGGGGGGAGGAGAGACCCAGTACTTC. Translating it yields CASSRLGGGETQYF.